The clone carrying this TCR beta chain has at least ten counts. The source of the sample is a study of regulatory T cells in long-lasting Graves disease. Building of the TCR beta libraries involved iRepertoire HTBI primers and Arm-PCR of CDR3 regions. TCRdb itself ran the multiplex PCR reads through MiXCR, one entry per CDR3 protein. The sample has around 400,000 distinct CDR3 sequences, roughly 24% seen once; the top ten hold 28%. The CDR3 length is 16 residues. The germline CDR1 and CDR2 sequences are SGHRS and YFSETQ. Unmatched junction bases numbered 6, after V lost 1 base and J lost 0 bases. Time point in this sample: persistent/refractory GD, antithyroid drugs over 5 years with positive TRAb. The TCR library was prepared using RNA isolated from PBMCs. Patients were from an endocrinology department in Xi'an, China.

Sequencing was performed on peripheral blood mononuclear cells (PBMCs), taken when the disease was refractory, from a patient treated with antithyroid drugs. The source of this sequence is a woman between 35 and 50 years old with Graves disease. This rearrangement joins TRBV5-1 to TRBJ2-7; 8 positions agree with TRBD1. The CDR3 is CASSLFGTGLSYEQYF. The CDR3 bases are TGCGCCAGCAGCTTGTTTGGGACAGGTCTCTCCTACGAGCAGTACTTC. Variable domain in full (rest from reference TRBV5-1 and TRBJ2-7): KAGVTQTPRYLIKTRGQQVTLSCSPISGHRSVSWYQQTPGQGLQFLFEYFSETQRNKGNFPGRFSGRQFSNSRSEMNVSTLELGDSALYLCASSLFGTGLSYEQYFGPGTRLTVT.